Listed here are 24 T cell receptor beta chains from one sample, sequenced in a study of T-cell memory formation after mild COVID-19. TCRdb recomputed calls from the 5' RACE reads with MiXCR, one row per CDR3 protein. The table shows approximately 500,000 distinct CDR3 sequences, with roughly 25% occurring only once. Input material: PBMCs or a T cell subset sorted from them (not recorded which). The receptors originated from an adult woman who had mild COVID-19 (a few samples of this study predate the infection). Cell type and time point are not known.

This clonotype was seen ten or more times. The chain links TRBV7-9 to TRBJ2-1, with 8 nucleotides matching TRBD2. With 1 base clipped from V and 1 base from J, the junction kept 18 bases outside the gene matches. The CDR3 is 21 residues long. Germline lookup yields CDR1 SEHNR and CDR2 FQNEAQ (reference sequence). The CDR3 here is CASSLDRPSGPRTGSYNEQFF. CDR3 nucleotide sequence: TGTGCCAGCAGCTTAGATCGCCCTAGCGGGCCCCGCACTGGGTCCTACAATGAGCAGTTCTTC.

V is TRBV29-1 and J is TRBJ2-7; the match to TRBD2 covers 11 bases. V trimming: 6 bases; J trimming: 7 bases; junction bases outside the gene matches: 14. This CDR3 spans 15 amino acids. CDR1 SQVTM and CDR2 ANQGSEA come from the germline V gene. The CDR3 sequence is CSVTPGTSGGKEQYF. The CDR3 DNA reads TGCAGCGTGACCCCCGGTACTAGCGGGGGAAAAGAGCAGTACTTC.

The table lists this clonotype with a few counts. This sequence joins TRBV7-6 and TRBJ2-2, with D unclear. The CDR3 length is 16 residues. Between the trimmed V and J ends, which lost 5 bases and 7 bases, there was a span of 20 bases. Germline-derived CDR1 and CDR2 are SGHVS and FNYEAQ. In nucleotides, the CDR3 is TGTGCCAGCAGCCTCCATCACGAGGCAGTGATCGGGGAGCTGTTTTTT. Encoded protein: CASSLHHEAVIGELFF.

The sample holds a few counts of this clonotype. The chain is built from TRBV7-2 and TRBJ2-7, with TRBD2 identical over 9 bases. V lost 0 bases and J lost 0; bases outside the gene matches: 3. The CDR3 extends over 16 amino acids. The V gene's germline CDR1 is SGHTA and CDR2 FQGNSA. The CDR3 loop is CASSLALAGASYEQYF. In DNA form, the CDR3 reads TGTGCCAGCAGCTTAGCTTTAGCGGGGGCCTCCTACGAGCAGTACTTC.

This clonotype appeared a few times. The genes are TRBV20-1 and TRBJ1-1; TRBD1 agrees at 8 bases. The germline CDR1 and CDR2 sequences are DFQATT and SNEGSKA (reference sequence). V trimming: 2 bases; J trimming: 1 base; junction bases outside the gene matches: 6. The CDR3 spans 15 residues. This CDR3 reads CSARIPGQANTEAFF. CDR3 DNA: TGCAGTGCTAGAATACCGGGACAGGCGAACACTGAAGCTTTCTTT.

This clonotype was observed at least ten times. This sequence joins TRBV2 and TRBJ2-1, with unresolved D. Trimming left V 7 bases short and J 4 bases short, with 5 bases between. This CDR3 contains 11 residues. Germline CDR1 is SNHLY and CDR2 is FYNNEI. Written as DNA, the CDR3 is TGTGCCAGCACTCTATACAATGAGCAGTTCTTC. Its translation is CASTLYNEQFF.

In this sample, this clonotype turned up a few times. The chain employs TRBV30 and TRBJ1-1; 8 positions match TRBD1. The V segment lost 3 bases and the J segment 11 bases; nucleotides outside the gene matches: 8. The CDR3 is 12 residues long. Germline V CDR1 and CDR2: GTSNPN, SVGIG (reference sequence). CDR3 sequence reads: CAWSPNRGWAFF. The CDR3 DNA reads as TGTGCCTGGAGCCCCAACAGGGGGTGGGCTTTCTTT. Based on the CDR3 plus reference TRBV30 and TRBJ1-1, the full variable domain is SQTIHQWPATLVQPVGSPLSLECTVEGTSNPNLYWYRQAAGRGLQLLFYSVGIGQISSEVPQNLSASRPQDRQFILSSKKLLLSDSGFYLCAWSPNRGWAFFGQGTRLTVV.

The chain joins TRBV29-1 to TRBJ1-1; D remains unclear. The germline gives CDR1 SQVTM, CDR2 ANQGSEA. The CDR3 is 14 residues long. Between the trimmed V and J ends, which lost 2 bases and 10 bases, there was a span of 20 bases. CDR3 sequence: CSVELVSSGWGAFF. DNA for the CDR3: TGCAGCGTTGAATTAGTATCGTCCGGCTGGGGAGCTTTCTTT. The full variable domain, in which reference TRBV29-1 and TRBJ1-1 provide the parts outside the CDR3, is SAVISQKPSRDICQRGTSLTIQCQVDSQVTMMFWYRQQPGQSLTLIATANQGSEATYESGFVIDKFPISRPNLTFSTLTVSNMSPEDSSIYLCSVELVSSGWGAFFGQGTRLTVV.

The chain carries TRBV11-3 and TRBJ2-1; D unclear. CDR1 and CDR2 (germline): SGHNT, YENEEA. The CDR3 spans 17 residues. V was cut by 4 bases and J by 0 bases, with 16 bases left in between. The CDR3 nucleotides read TGTGCCAGCAGCTCGGACGAGGACCTTAGCTCCTACAATGAGCAGTTCTTC. Translating gives CASSSDEDLSSYNEQFF.

The chain links TRBV5-1 to TRBJ1-6; D perhaps matches TRBD1 (5 bases). Germline CDR1 reads SGHRS; CDR2 reads YFSETQ. The CDR3 is made up of 15 amino acids. V shed 1 base and J shed 7 bases, with 12 bases lying between them. This CDR3 is CASSLSAGYNSPLHF. CDR3 bases: TGCGCCAGCAGCTTGAGTGCAGGGTACAATTCACCCCTCCACTTT.

This chain links TRBV20-1 with TRBJ2-4; perhaps TRBD2 as D (6 bases). V dropped 1 base and J dropped 1 base, with 14 bases sitting between them. Germline assignment: CDR1 DFQATT and CDR2 SNEGSKA (reference sequence). There are 16 residues in the CDR3. CDR3 bases: TGCAGTGCTAGAGTCTCCGGGGGTAGGGCCAAAAACATTCAGTACTTC. Translating gives CSARVSGGRAKNIQYF.

The V gene is TRBV19, the J gene TRBJ2-1, with a possible D match to TRBD1 (5 bases). With 7 bases removed from V and 8 bases from J, the gap between germline ends came to 9 bases. Looked up from germline, CDR1 is LNHDA and CDR2 is SQIVND (reference sequence). The CDR3 runs to 11 residues. The CDR3 nucleotides are TGTGCCAGTAACGCAGGGCATGAGCAGTTCTTC. It encodes CASNAGHEQFF.

The table lists this clonotype with a few counts. The chain couples TRBV5-1 to TRBJ2-7, with 11 positions matching TRBD2. The ends lost 3 bases at V and 5 bases at J; junction bases unmatched: 7. The CDR3 loop spans 15 amino acids. CDR1 SGHRS and CDR2 YFSETQ come from the germline V gene. The chain's CDR3 is CASSSLSGGADEQYF. DNA of the CDR3: TGCGCCAGCAGCTCACTTAGCGGGGGGGCCGACGAGCAGTACTTC.

This clonotype came up a few times. The chain links TRBV20-1 to TRBJ2-3, with 10 bases fitting TRBD2. Germline V CDR1 and CDR2: DFQATT, SNEGSKA (reference sequence). Germline trimming cut 2 bases from V and 7 bases from J; bases unmatched to any gene: 9. This CDR3 spans 15 amino acids. CDR3 loop: CSARLPAGGPHTQYF. In DNA, the CDR3 is TGCAGTGCTAGATTGCCAGCGGGAGGGCCCCATACGCAGTATTTT.

This clonotype has only a few counts. This chain links TRBV2 with TRBJ2-7; possibly TRBD2 for D (5 bases). The germline CDR1 and CDR2 sequences are SNHLY and FYNNEI. V lost 0 bases, J lost 2 bases, and 11 bases lay in between. CDR3 length: 15 residues. CDR3 residues: CASSEADYITYEQYF. CDR3 nucleotides: TGTGCCAGCAGTGAAGCTGACTACATAACCTACGAGCAGTACTTC. Full variable domain (missing parts from reference TRBV2 and TRBJ2-7): EPEVTQTPSHQVTQMGQEVILRCVPISNHLYFYWYRQILGQKVEFLVSFYNNEISEKSEIFDDQFSVERPDGSNFTLKIRSTKLEDSAMYFCASSEADYITYEQYFGPGTRLTVT.

This clonotype was observed a few times. V gene TRBV7-2 combines with J gene TRBJ2-3; D is ambiguous. Trimming removed 1 base from V and 1 base from J, with 9 bases in between. The CDR3 runs 15 residues. The germline V gene encodes CDR1 SGHTA and CDR2 FQGNSA. CDR3 region: CASSLGVGRTDTQYF. As DNA, the CDR3 is TGTGCCAGCAGCTTAGGGGTAGGGCGCACAGATACGCAGTATTTT.

This clonotype showed up just a few times. The CDR3 spells CASSYHSGIEQYF. Here the CDR3 DNA reads TGTGCCAGCAGTTACCATTCAGGGATCGAGCAGTACTTC. The V call is TRBV6-2 or TRBV6-3, the J call TRBJ2-7, with TRBD1 as a possible D gene (5 bases). Trimming stripped 2 bases from V and 6 bases from J, with 11 bases between. CDR1 and CDR2 (germline): MNHEY, SVGEGT. This CDR3 has 13 amino acids.

In its sample, this clonotype was seen a few times. The genes are TRBV15 and TRBJ2-7; the D gene is possibly TRBD2 (7 bases). The ends were cut back, 4 bases at V and 4 bases at J, with 17 bases in the middle. The CDR3 contains 15 residues. The germline gives CDR1 LNHNV, CDR2 YYDKDF (reference sequence). CDR3 sequence reads: CATSNRERGRYEQYF. CDR3 DNA: TGTGCCACCAGCAACAGGGAGCGGGGTCGTTACGAGCAGTACTTC.

This clonotype came up a few times. The chain has TRBV5-1 and TRBJ2-3; weak D call: TRBD2 (5 bases). CDR1 is SGHRS, CDR2 YFSETQ, per germline. This CDR3 has 19 amino acids. V was clipped by 1 base and J by 2 bases, with 23 bases between them. CDR3 bases: TGCGCCAGCAGCTTGATAGGCGGGCCGATTTCGGGATACACAGATACGCAGTATTTT. Protein: CASSLIGGPISGYTDTQYF.

The chain joins TRBV18 to TRBJ1-2; D may be TRBD1 (6 bases). The length of the CDR3 is 13 residues. V lost 3 bases and J lost 13, with 18 bases in between. From germline, CDR1 is KGHSH and CDR2 LQKENI. CDR3 nucleotide sequence: TGTGCCAGCTCACCGACCAGACAGGCATCCGTCACCTTC. Translating gives CASSPTRQASVTF.

The V gene is TRBV10-3, the J gene TRBJ1-6; D is possibly TRBD1 (6 bases). V lost 2 bases and J lost 2, with 7 bases in between. The CDR3 spans 15 residues. CDR1 and CDR2 (germline): ENHRY, SYGVKD. CDR3 in amino acids: CAISEGQTYNSPLHF. Here the CDR3 DNA reads TGTGCCATCAGTGAGGGACAGACCTATAATTCACCCCTCCACTTT.

Only a few counts were recorded for this clonotype. The gene calls are TRBV7-3 and TRBJ2-1; a possible D gene is TRBD2 (5 bases). Trimming shortened V by 5 bases and J by 12 bases, and 17 bases separated the two germline ends. The CDR3 is made up of 13 amino acids. Germline V gene sequence: CDR1 SGHTA, CDR2 FQGTGA. The CDR3 DNA is TGTGCCAGCAGCCCCGGAGGTGACTCAATGCAGTTCTTC. Its translation: CASSPGGDSMQFF.

The chain is built from TRBV6-5 and TRBJ1-1, with D perhaps matching TRBD1 (5 bases). V lost 5 bases and J lost 3, with 16 bases in between. Per the germline V gene, CDR1 is MNHEY and CDR2 is SVGAGI. The CDR3 is made up of 15 amino acids. CDR3 protein: CASSPLDTTHTEAFF. The CDR3 DNA reads TGTGCCAGCAGTCCCTTGGACACCACGCACACTGAAGCTTTCTTT.

The chain recombines TRBV28 with TRBJ1-3; 9 bases agree with TRBD1. Germline V gene sequence: CDR1 MDHEN, CDR2 SYDVKM. After removal of 1 base from V and 4 bases from J, the junction contained 5 bases not matched to a gene. There are 16 residues in the CDR3. DNA of the CDR3: TGTGCCAGCAGTTTATTTGGGACAGGGAGGGGAAACACCATATATTTT. Protein sequence: CASSLFGTGRGNTIYF.